These 12 T cell receptor beta chains share one sample of origin, sequenced in a study of T cell repertoires in cytomegalovirus infection. Their antigen targets remain unknown. TCRdb fed the reads into MiXCR, producing one record per CDR3 protein. The sample lists some 940,000 distinct CDR3 sequences; approximately 31% were seen once. The material sequenced was cultured CD8+ T cells from PBMCs, taken from culture after CMV antigen stimulation. These receptors originate from a human donor in good health (CMV status not recorded). Some clones in this sample may be carry-over from other donors' samples.

In regard to this clonotype: This sequence may be a read error, since a much larger clone differs from it by one base. The CDR3 spells CASSSLGRGITDTQYF. Here the CDR3 DNA reads TGTGCCAGCAGCTCCCTGGGCAGGGGGATCACAGATACGCAGTATTTT. V gene TRBV7-6 combines with J gene TRBJ2-3; 7 positions match TRBD1. After removal of 4 bases from V and 2 bases from J, the junction contained 9 bases not matched to a gene. There are 16 residues in the CDR3. CDR1 and CDR2 from the germline V gene are SGHVS and FNYEAQ.

The chain combines TRBV24-1 with TRBJ2-1; TRBD2 matches at 14 bases. After removal of 2 bases from V and 5 bases from J, the junction contained 7 bases not matched to a gene. The CDR3 consists of 18 residues. CDR1 KGHDR and CDR2 SFDVKD come from the germline V gene. CDR3 sequence: CATSDSGLAGGENNEQFF. The CDR3 coding sequence is TGTGCCACCAGTGATTCCGGACTAGCGGGGGGCGAAAACAATGAGCAGTTCTTC.

The CDR3 is CASRGLRGGETQYF. The CDR3 coding sequence is TGTGCCAGCAGAGGTCTCCGCGGGGGAGAGACCCAGTACTTC. This sequence joins TRBV12-3 or TRBV12-4 and TRBJ2-5, with TRBD2 matching 7 bases. The junction had 8 bases not matched to a gene; V was cut back by 6 bases and J by 4 bases. The CDR3 is made up of 14 amino acids.

The chain employs TRBV27 and TRBJ2-5; 11 nucleotides line up with TRBD2. V was clipped by 5 bases and J by 6 bases; unmatched bases: 11. In germline, CDR1 is MNHEY, CDR2 SMNVEV (reference sequence). The CDR3 loop spans 16 amino acids. DNA for the CDR3: TGTGCCAGCAGTCCCGTAGCGGGGGGGCTTCTTAAGACCCAGTACTTC. Protein sequence: CASSPVAGGLLKTQYF.

This clonotype was counted at least ten times. The CDR3 is CASSPGAGETGELFF. CDR3 DNA: TGTGCCAGCAGCCCCGGAGCAGGGGAGACCGGGGAGCTGTTTTTT. The chain combines TRBV7-9 with TRBJ2-2; a weak D match, TRBD1 (6 bases). Trimming removed 5 bases from V and 5 bases from J, with 15 bases in between. This CDR3 region has 15 residues. CDR1 is SEHNR, CDR2 FQNEAQ, per germline (reference sequence).

This rearrangement joins TRBV6-6 to TRBJ2-1, with 13 bases identical to TRBD2. CDR1 and CDR2 (germline): MNHNY, SVGAGI (reference sequence). The V segment lost 0 bases and the J segment 9 bases; nucleotides outside the gene matches: 8. The CDR3 is made up of 17 amino acids. CDR3 region: CASSYSDRLAGGGEQFF. DNA of the CDR3: TGTGCCAGCAGTTACTCGGATCGACTAGCGGGGGGTGGTGAGCAGTTCTTC.

In this sample, this clonotype turned up many times. The chain links TRBV6-5 to TRBJ1-3; D gene unclear. Germline loops: CDR1 MNHEY, CDR2 SVGAGI. The V end lost 7 bases, the J end lost 3 bases, and 4 bases lay between the germline ends. This CDR3 contains 11 residues. The CDR3 region is CASKGGNTIYF. As DNA, the CDR3 is TGTGCCAGCAAAGGTGGAAACACCATATATTTT.

This clonotype was counted between two and nine times. The chain employs TRBV7-9 and TRBJ1-1; unclear D gene. The germline V gene has CDR1 SEHNR and CDR2 FQNEAQ (reference sequence). Trimming removed 5 bases from V and 4 bases from J, with 17 bases in between. The CDR3 contains 15 residues. The CDR3 region has the DNA TGTGCCAGCAGCCCCAGAGGAGCGGGGAGCACTGAAGCTTTCTTT. This sequence encodes CASSPRGAGSTEAFF.

This rearrangement joins TRBV5-6 to TRBJ1-1; possibly TRBD1 for D (5 bases). The CDR3 extends over 16 amino acids. V lost 2 bases, J lost 0 bases, and 14 bases lay in between. CDR1 is SGHDT, CDR2 YYEEEE, per germline. The CDR3 DNA reads as TGTGCCAGCAGCTTTCTCGGGGCCCTGCTGAACACTGAAGCTTTCTTT. This codes for CASSFLGALLNTEAFF.

The chain links TRBV19 to TRBJ1-5, with D possibly TRBD1 on 6 matching bases. The CDR3 sequence is 15 residues long. Trimming took off 8 bases at V and 4 bases at J, with 18 bases between the two ends. Germline V gives CDR1 LNHDA, CDR2 SQIVND (reference sequence). CDR3 coding DNA: TGTGCCAGTCCAACGGGGGGCGAAGTGAATCAGCCCCAGCATTTT. This codes for CASPTGGEVNQPQHF. Combining the CDR3 with reference TRBV19 and TRBJ1-5 gives the whole variable domain DGGITQSPKYLFRKEGQNVTLSCEQNLNHDAMYWYRQDPGQGLRLIYYSQIVNDFQKGDIAEGYSVSREKKESFPLTVTSAQKNPTAFYLCASPTGGEVNQPQHFGDGTRLSIL.

The gene calls are TRBV7-6 and TRBJ2-1; TRBD2 matches 7 bases. The CDR3 spans 17 residues. Germline loops: CDR1 SGHVS, CDR2 FNYEAQ. With 0 bases clipped from V and 0 bases from J, the junction kept 5 bases outside the gene matches. The CDR3 loop is CASSLAQAGVSYNEQFF. The DNA for the CDR3 is TGTGCCAGCAGCTTAGCCCAGGCGGGGGTCTCCTACAATGAGCAGTTCTTC. The complete variable domain, with remaining parts taken from reference TRBV7-6 and TRBJ2-1, reads GAGVSQSPRYKVTKRGQDVALRCDPISGHVSLYWYRQALGQGPEFLTYFNYEAQQDKSGLPNDRFSAERPEGSISTLTIQRTEQRDSAMYRCASSLAQAGVSYNEQFFGPGTRLTVL.

This clonotype was observed at least ten times. This sequence joins TRBV6-1 and TRBJ2-1; 7 nucleotides agree with TRBD1. The trim removed 5 bases at V and 8 bases at J, leaving 9 bases unmatched. This CDR3 spans 14 amino acids. Looked up from germline, CDR1 is MNHNS and CDR2 is SASEGT. The CDR3 DNA reads as TGTGCCAGCAGTTTCGAGAGGGGGCTGGATGAGCAGTTCTTC. Translated: CASSFERGLDEQFF.